This TCR beta chain was captured by sequencing in a study of T cells in Graves' hyperthyroidism and ophthalmopathy. Study-wide background: Peripheral blood sampling occurred at initial diagnosis, before any treatment. Points from the study as a whole: Ophthalmopathy was told apart from stable hyperthyroidism by a 13 V-J model.

The CDR3 regions of TCR beta were amplified from RNA transcripts. A first-round RT-PCR of the TCR CDR3 used the HTBI primer set. TCRdb reanalysed the multiplex PCR reads using MiXCR and keeps one entry per CDR3 protein. The sample includes approximately 610,000 distinct CDR3 sequences, roughly 14% seen only once; the top ten take approximately 4.3%. This clonotype has just a few counts. Its specificity is not known. The V gene's germline CDR1 is MNHNS and CDR2 SASEGT. The V gene lost 3 bases and the J gene lost 2 bases, with 10 bases spanning the gap. The CDR3 extends over 14 amino acids. Sequenced sample: blood. The TCR sequence derives from a woman aged 35 to 49 with Graves' ophthalmopathy. The chain joins TRBV6-1 to TRBJ1-2, with no clear D. This chain's CDR3 is CASSEGIGNYGYTF. CDR3 sequence (DNA): TGTGCCAGCAGTGAGGGAATCGGCAACTATGGCTACACCTTC.